The sequence of this T cell receptor (beta chain) was determined in a study of cytomegalovirus exposure and HLA in healthy donors. In regard to this clone: The antigen is undetermined.

With V trimmed by 2 bases and J by 6 bases, 8 bases remained unmatched. This CDR3 comprises 16 residues. Looked up from germline, CDR1 is SGHTA and CDR2 is FQGTGA. Amplification used 60 Vbeta primers and 13 Jbeta primers. Sequencing used immunoSEQ multiplex PCR; TCRdb keeps in-frame clones, though not all of them. In the table there are 150,000 to 200,000 clones, 78% of which are singletons. Study-level findings and limits: TCR beta V- and J-gene trimming was later associated with a missense DCLRE1C variant. The study recorded about 150 TCR beta chains that were cytomegalovirus-associated. Sequencing had likely introduced a cluster of highly shared sequence variants as an artifact.

This clonotype was obtained from a woman in her forties in good health and CMV-seronegative. V is TRBV7-3 and J is TRBJ2-2, with 8 bases aligning to TRBD2. The sequenced sample consisted of PBMCs. This CDR3 reads CASSLGGLAGSGELFF. In DNA form, the CDR3 reads TGTGCCAGCAGCTTAGGTGGACTAGCCGGGTCCGGGGAGCTGTTTTTT.